These T cell receptor beta chains were read from a single sample in a study of blood T cell repertoires in COVID-19. Libraries were prepared by immunoSEQ multiplex PCR; TCRdb keeps only in-frame clonotypes and omits some of them. The data contain some 250,000 clones, 75% to 90% of them singletons. Sample: peripheral blood. Receptor source: a woman aged 25 to 39 who had recovered from COVID-19. CDR3s include the opening cysteine and the closing phenylalanine or tryptophan. D genes are given only for firm matches. A row's size may be missing; if present it is once, few, many or a size class.

CASSESAYYGYTF TGCGCCAGCAGTGAGTCGGCTTACTATGGCTACACCTTC TRBV10-1 - - TRBJ1-2
CASAPLAGGYNEQFF TGCGCCAGCGCCCCCCTGGCGGGGGGGTACAATGAGCAGTTCTTC TRBV4-3 TRBD2 - TRBJ2-1
CASSQRGQGVTEAFF TGTGCCAGCAGCCAGAGAGGACAGGGGGTCACTGAAGCTTTCTTT TRBV3-1/TRBV3-2 TRBD1 - TRBJ1-1
CASSSGQGGNTIYF TGTGCCAGCAGCTCAGGACAGGGGGGAAACACCATATATTTT TRBV7-9 TRBD1 - TRBJ1-3
CSASTGYEQYF TGCAGTGCTAGTACGGGCTACGAGCAGTACTTC TRBV20-1 - - TRBJ2-7
CASSLDSLSSYEQYF TGTGCCAGCAGCCTGGACAGCCTTAGCTCCTACGAGCAGTACTTC TRBV7-6 - - TRBJ2-7
CAWGVGEQYF TGTGCCTGGGGAGTCGGCGAGCAGTACTTC TRBV30 - - TRBJ2-7
CASSLALAGDEQFF TGTGCCAGCAGCTTAGCACTAGCGGGGGATGAGCAGTTCTTC TRBV13 TRBD2 - TRBJ2-1
CASRQTSGVFETQYF TGTGCCAGCAGACAAACTAGCGGGGTTTTTGAGACCCAGTACTTC TRBV2 TRBD2 - TRBJ2-5
CASSQRDRGSEKLFF TGTGCCAGCAGTCAGAGGGACAGGGGATCTGAAAAACTGTTTTTT TRBV2 TRBD1 - TRBJ1-4
CASSLALTPSGELFF TGTGCCAGCAGCTTAGCGCTCACTCCCTCCGGGGAGCTGTTTTTT TRBV7-9 - - TRBJ2-2
CASSDRNSNQPQHF TGTGCCTCTTCCGACAGGAATAGCAATCAGCCCCAGCATTTT TRBV30 - - TRBJ1-5
CASTNNGGDIQYF TGTGCCAGCACCAATAACGGCGGGGACATTCAGTACTTC TRBV21-1 - once TRBJ2-4
CASSGHHRDASETQYF TGTGCCAGCAGTGGCCACCACAGGGATGCGTCGGAGACCCAGTACTTC TRBV25-1 - - TRBJ2-5
CASSQIGVDRGYEQYF TGTGCCAGCAGTCAAATAGGGGTGGACAGGGGGTACGAGCAGTACTTC TRBV27 TRBD1 - TRBJ2-7
CASSPDSAQRSTEAFF TGTGCCAGTAGTCCCGACAGCGCCCAACGGAGCACTGAAGCTTTCTTT TRBV19 - - TRBJ1-1
CASSLELIGGTGALEYEQYF TGCGCCAGCAGCTTGGAATTAATAGGGGGGACAGGTGCGCTTGAATACGAGCAGTACTTC TRBV5-1 TRBD1 - TRBJ2-7
CASSRTSGFDYEQYF TGTGCCAGCAGCCGGACTAGCGGGTTCGACTACGAGCAGTACTTC TRBV4-2 TRBD2 - TRBJ2-7
CASRTRDRVNTEAFF TGTGCCAGCAGAACTCGGGACAGGGTAAACACTGAAGCTTTCTTT TRBV6-5 TRBD1 - TRBJ1-1
CASSSGGTYEQYF TGTGCCAGCAGCTCAGGGGGTACGTACGAGCAGTACTTC TRBV27 TRBD1 - TRBJ2-7
CASARGPRNTEAFF TGTGCTAGTGCCAGGGGCCCCAGGAACACTGAAGCTTTCTTT TRBV12-5 - - TRBJ1-1
CASSVASGGTDTQYF TGTGCCAGCAGCGTAGCGAGCGGGGGTACAGATACGCAGTATTTT TRBV9 TRBD2 few TRBJ2-3
CASSQVGGAQYNEQFF TGCGCCAGCAGCCAAGTGGGGGGGGCCCAATACAATGAGCAGTTCTTC TRBV4-1 - - TRBJ2-1
CASSPDRQVEAFF TGTGCCAGCTCACCGGATCGACAGGTAGAAGCTTTCTTT TRBV18 - - TRBJ1-1
CSVTGGQTDTQYF TGCAGCGTGACAGGGGGGCAGACAGATACGCAGTATTTT TRBV29-1 TRBD1 - TRBJ2-3
CASTEHGGGTDTQYF TGTGCCAGCACCGAACACGGGGGAGGGACAGATACGCAGTATTTT TRBV9 TRBD2 - TRBJ2-3
CAISRTDTFRYGYTF TGTGCCATCAGTCGGACTGACACATTTCGCTATGGCTACACCTTC TRBV10-3 - - TRBJ1-2